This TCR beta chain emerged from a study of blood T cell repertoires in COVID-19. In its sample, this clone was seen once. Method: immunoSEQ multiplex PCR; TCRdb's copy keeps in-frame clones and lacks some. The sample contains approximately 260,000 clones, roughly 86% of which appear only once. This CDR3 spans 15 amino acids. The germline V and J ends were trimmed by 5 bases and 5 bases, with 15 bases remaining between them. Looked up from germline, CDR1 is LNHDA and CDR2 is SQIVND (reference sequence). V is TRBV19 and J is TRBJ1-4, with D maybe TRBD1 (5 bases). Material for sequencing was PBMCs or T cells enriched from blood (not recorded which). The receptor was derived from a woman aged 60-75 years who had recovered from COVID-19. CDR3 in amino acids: CASSPLGLLNEKLFF. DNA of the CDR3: TGTGCCAGTAGTCCCTTGGGACTACTGAATGAAAAACTGTTTTTT.